The text below deals with one T cell receptor beta chain. Its cognate antigen is unknown. Memory CD4+ cells were defined as CD4+CD45RO+CD25-. TCRdb passed the 5' RACE reads through MiXCR, listing each CDR3 protein once. The sample records 7,300 or so distinct CDR3 sequences, approximately 40% being singletons. Whole-study results and caveats: The larger-cohort validation was restricted to a single TCR beta V-J rearrangement rather than whole repertoires. The TCR gene usage of tumor memory CD4+ T cells clustered together with blood and lymph node memory CD4+ cells and with lymph node naive CD4+ cells. Tumor Tregs overlapped most with tumor, then blood, naive CD4+ cells.

This CDR3 comprises 16 residues. After removal of 8 bases from V and 1 base from J, the junction contained 16 bases not matched to a gene. The germline V gene encodes CDR1 SQVTM and CDR2 ANQGSEA. This rearrangement joins TRBV29-1 to TRBJ1-1, with TRBD1 matching 7 bases. The sequence was obtained from a female donor with breast cancer. The sequencing input was memory CD4+ T cells sorted from blood. Subset meaning: memory CD4+ T cells, CD4+CD45RO+CD25-. CDR3 bases: TGCAGCACCGAGGGAGGGGGCTTCAGAGGGAACACTGAAGCTTTCTTT. Translated: CSTEGGGFRGNTEAFF.